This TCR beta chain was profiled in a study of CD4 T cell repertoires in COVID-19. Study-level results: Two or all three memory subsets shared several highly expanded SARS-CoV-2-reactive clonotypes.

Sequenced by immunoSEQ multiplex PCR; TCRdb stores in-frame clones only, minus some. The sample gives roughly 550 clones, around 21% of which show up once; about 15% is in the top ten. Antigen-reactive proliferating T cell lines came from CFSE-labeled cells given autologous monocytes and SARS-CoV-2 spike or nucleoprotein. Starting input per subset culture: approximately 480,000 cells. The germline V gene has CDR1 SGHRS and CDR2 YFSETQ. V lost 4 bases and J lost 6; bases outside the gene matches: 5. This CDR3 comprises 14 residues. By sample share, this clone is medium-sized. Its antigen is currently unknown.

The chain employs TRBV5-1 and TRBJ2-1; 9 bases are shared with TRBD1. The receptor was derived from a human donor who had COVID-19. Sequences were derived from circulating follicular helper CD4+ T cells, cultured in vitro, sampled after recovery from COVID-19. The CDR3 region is CASSAGQGFNEQFF. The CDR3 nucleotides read TGCGCCAGCAGCGCGGGACAGGGTTTCAATGAGCAGTTCTTC. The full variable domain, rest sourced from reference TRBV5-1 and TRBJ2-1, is KAGVTQTPRYLIKTRGQQVTLSCSPISGHRSVSWYQQTPGQGLQFLFEYFSETQRNKGNFPGRFSGRQFSNSRSEMNVSTLELGDSALYLCASSAGQGFNEQFFGPGTRLTVL.